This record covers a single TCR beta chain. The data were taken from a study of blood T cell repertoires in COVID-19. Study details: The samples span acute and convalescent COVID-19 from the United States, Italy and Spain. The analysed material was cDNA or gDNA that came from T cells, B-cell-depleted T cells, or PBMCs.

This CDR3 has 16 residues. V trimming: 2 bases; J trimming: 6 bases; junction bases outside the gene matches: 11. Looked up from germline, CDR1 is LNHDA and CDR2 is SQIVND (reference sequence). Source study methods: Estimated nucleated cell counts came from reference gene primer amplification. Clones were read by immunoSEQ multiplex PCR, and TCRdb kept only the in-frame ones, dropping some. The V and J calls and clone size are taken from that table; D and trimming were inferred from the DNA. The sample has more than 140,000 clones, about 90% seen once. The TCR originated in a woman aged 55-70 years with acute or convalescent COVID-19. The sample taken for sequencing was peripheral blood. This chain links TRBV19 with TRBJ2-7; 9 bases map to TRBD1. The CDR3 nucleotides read TGTGCCAGTAGTATAAGGTCGGGGACAGGGCCGTCCGAGCAGTACTTC. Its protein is CASSIRSGTGPSEQYF.